This T cell receptor (beta chain) comes out of a study of OX40 agonist ivuxolimab in advanced cancers. Study in general: Partial responses were seen in three patients, one with hepatocellular carcinoma and two with cutaneous melanoma. Study outcomes and limitations: The study found that CD8+ T cells averaged more expanded clones than CD4+. The work left the antigen specificity of expanded peripheral T cells undetermined. Clones of CD4+ and CD8+ blood T cells grew by week 6 at doses of 0.1 to 3.0 mg/kg.

Germline CDR1 reads MDHEN; CDR2 reads SYDVKM. With 7 bases removed from V and 1 base from J, the gap between germline ends came to 17 bases. The CDR3 runs to 15 residues. This clone was observed a few times. What it binds is unknown. Clones were sequenced by immunoSEQ multiplex PCR, and TCRdb holds only the in-frame ones, with some missing. The sample carries about 90,000 clones, around 90% recorded once. Sequenced here: CD4+ or CD8+ T cells sorted from blood, sampled in a trial of the OX40 agonist ivuxolimab. The TCR was taken from an adult with an advanced solid tumor such as melanoma, head and neck, liver or kidney cancer. The chain carries TRBV28 and TRBJ2-7; a weak D match, TRBD2 (6 bases). CDR3: CASNPIGSKSYEQYF. For the CDR3, the DNA is TGTGCCAGCAACCCTATCGGGAGTAAATCCTACGAGCAGTACTTC.